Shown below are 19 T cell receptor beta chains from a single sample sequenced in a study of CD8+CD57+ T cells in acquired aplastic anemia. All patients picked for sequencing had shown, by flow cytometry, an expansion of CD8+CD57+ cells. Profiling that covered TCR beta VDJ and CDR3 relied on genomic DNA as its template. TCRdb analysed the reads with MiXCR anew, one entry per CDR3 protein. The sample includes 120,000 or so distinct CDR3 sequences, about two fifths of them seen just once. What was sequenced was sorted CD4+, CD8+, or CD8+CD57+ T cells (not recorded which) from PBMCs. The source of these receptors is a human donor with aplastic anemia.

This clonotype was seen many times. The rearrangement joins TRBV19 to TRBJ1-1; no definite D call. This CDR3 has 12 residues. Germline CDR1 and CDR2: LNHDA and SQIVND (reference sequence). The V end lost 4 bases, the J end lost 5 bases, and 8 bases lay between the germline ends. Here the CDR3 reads CASSSSRTEAFF. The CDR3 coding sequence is TGTGCCAGTAGTAGTTCCAGAACTGAAGCTTTCTTT.

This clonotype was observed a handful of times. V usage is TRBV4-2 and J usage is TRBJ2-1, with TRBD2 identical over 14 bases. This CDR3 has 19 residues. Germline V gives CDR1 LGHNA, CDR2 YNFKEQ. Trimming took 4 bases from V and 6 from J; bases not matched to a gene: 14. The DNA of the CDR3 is TGTGCCAGCAGCCCCCCGGGGAGGGTAGGGACTAGCGGGGGCAATGAGCAGTTCTTC. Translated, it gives CASSPPGRVGTSGGNEQFF.

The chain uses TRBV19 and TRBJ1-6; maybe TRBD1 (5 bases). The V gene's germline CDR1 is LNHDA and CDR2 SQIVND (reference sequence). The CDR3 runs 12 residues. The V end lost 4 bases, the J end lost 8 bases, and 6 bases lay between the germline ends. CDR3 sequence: CASSRGDSPLHF. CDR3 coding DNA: TGTGCCAGTAGTAGGGGGGATTCACCCCTCCACTTT.

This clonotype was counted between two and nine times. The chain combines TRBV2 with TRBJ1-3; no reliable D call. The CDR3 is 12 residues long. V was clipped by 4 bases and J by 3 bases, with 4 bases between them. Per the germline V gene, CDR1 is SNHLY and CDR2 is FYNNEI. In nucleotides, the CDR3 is TGTGCCAGCAGTGCACTTGGAAACACCATATATTTT. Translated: CASSALGNTIYF. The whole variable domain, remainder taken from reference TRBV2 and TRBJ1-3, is EPEVTQTPSHQVTQMGQEVILRCVPISNHLYFYWYRQILGQKVEFLVSFYNNEISEKSEIFDDQFSVERPDGSNFTLKIRSTKLEDSAMYFCASSALGNTIYFGEGSWLTVV.

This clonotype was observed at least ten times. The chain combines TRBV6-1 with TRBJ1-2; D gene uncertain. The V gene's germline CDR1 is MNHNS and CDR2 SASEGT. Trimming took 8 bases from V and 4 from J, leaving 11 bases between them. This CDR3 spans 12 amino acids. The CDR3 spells CASRRAVYGYTF. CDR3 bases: TGTGCCAGCCGGCGGGCAGTCTATGGCTACACCTTC.

The CDR3: CASSFSGTGGEQYF. CDR3 DNA sequence: TGTGCCAGCAGTTTTTCCGGGACAGGGGGCGAGCAGTACTTC. V and J are TRBV25-1 and TRBJ2-7; 11 nucleotides match TRBD1. The J segment lost 6 bases and the V segment lost 5 bases, leaving 6 bases of the junction unmatched. Per germline, CDR1 MGHDK and CDR2 SYGVNS. The CDR3 covers 14 residues.

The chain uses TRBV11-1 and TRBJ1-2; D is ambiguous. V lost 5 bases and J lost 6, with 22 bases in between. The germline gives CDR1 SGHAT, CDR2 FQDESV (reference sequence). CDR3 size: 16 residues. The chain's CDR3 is CASSVVEGGNVHGYTF. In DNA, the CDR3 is TGTGCCAGCAGCGTAGTAGAGGGAGGAAACGTTCATGGCTACACCTTC.

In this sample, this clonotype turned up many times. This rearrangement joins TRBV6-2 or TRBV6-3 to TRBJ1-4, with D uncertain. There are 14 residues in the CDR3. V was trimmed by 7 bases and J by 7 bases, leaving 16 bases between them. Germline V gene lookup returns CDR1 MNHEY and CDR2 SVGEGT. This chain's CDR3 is CASTSGRGSEKLFF. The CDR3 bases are TGTGCCAGCACCTCCGGTCGGGGTAGTGAAAAACTGTTTTTT.

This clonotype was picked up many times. CDR3 bases: TGTGCCAGCAGTCCCCCCGCTGGCTTAGCAGGCTTCTTC. The encoded protein is CASSPPAGLAGFF. The rearrangement joins TRBV7-2 to TRBJ2-1; D remains ambiguous. Deletions cut 6 bases from V and 16 bases from J, with 22 bases between. The CDR3 loop spans 13 amino acids. Germline V gives CDR1 SGHTA, CDR2 FQGNSA.

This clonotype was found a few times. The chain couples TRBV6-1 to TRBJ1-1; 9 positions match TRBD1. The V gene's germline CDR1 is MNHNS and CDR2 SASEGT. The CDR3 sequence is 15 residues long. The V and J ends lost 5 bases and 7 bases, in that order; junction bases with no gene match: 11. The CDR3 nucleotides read TGTGCCAGCAGTCGAAAAACAGGGGGCGGCGGTGAAGCTTTCTTT. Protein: CASSRKTGGGGEAFF.

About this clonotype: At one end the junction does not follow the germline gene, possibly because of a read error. The CDR3 is CASGQDLGSYGYTF. DNA for the CDR3: TGCGCCAGCGGCCAAGATCTAGGGTCCTATGGCTACACCTTC. V is TRBV4-3 and J is TRBJ1-2; D gene ambiguous. CDR3 size: 14 residues. Germline V lookup: CDR1 LGHNA, CDR2 YSLEER.

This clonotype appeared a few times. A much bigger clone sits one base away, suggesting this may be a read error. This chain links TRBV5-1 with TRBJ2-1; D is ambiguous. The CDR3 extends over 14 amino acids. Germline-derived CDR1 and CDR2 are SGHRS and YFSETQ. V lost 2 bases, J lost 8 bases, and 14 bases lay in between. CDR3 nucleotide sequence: TGCGCCAGCAGCTTTTCGTCCGAGGTGGATGAGCAGTTCTTC. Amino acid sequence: CASSFSSEVDEQFF.

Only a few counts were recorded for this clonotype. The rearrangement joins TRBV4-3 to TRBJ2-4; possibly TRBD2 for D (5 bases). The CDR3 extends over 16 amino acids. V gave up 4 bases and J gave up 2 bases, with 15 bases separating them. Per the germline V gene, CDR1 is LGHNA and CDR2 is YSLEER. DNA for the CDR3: TGCGCCAGCAGCCCTCCGGCGCCGGGAACCAAAAACATTCAGTACTTC. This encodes CASSPPAPGTKNIQYF.

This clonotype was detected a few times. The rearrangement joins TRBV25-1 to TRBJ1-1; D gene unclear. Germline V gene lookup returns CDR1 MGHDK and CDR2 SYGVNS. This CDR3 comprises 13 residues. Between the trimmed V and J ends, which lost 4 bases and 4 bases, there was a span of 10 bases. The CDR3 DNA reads TGTGCCAGCAGTGTGGGTAAGTCCACTGAAGCTTTCTTT. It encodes CASSVGKSTEAFF.

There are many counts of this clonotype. DNA for the CDR3: TGTGCCAGTAGGGACTTAGGGCATTCACCCCTCCACTTT. This sequence encodes CASRDLGHSPLHF. The J gene is TRBJ1-6, the V gene TRBV19; D gene ambiguous. The CDR3 contains 13 residues. The germline V gene encodes CDR1 LNHDA and CDR2 SQIVND (reference sequence). Trimming took off 6 bases at V and 8 bases at J, with 11 bases between the two ends.

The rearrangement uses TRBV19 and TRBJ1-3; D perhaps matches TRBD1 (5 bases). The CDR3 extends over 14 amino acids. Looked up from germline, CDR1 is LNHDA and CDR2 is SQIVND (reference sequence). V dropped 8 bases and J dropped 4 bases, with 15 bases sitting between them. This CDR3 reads CASYRRGRGNTIYF. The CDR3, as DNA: TGTGCCAGTTATAGAAGGGGACGGGGAAACACCATATATTTT.

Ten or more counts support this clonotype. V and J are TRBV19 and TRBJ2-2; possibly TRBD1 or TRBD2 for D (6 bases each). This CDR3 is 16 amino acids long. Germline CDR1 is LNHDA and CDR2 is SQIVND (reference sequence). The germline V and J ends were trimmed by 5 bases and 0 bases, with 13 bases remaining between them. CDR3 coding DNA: TGTGCCAGTAGTGCGCGGGACACGGCGAACACCGGGGAGCTGTTTTTT. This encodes CASSARDTANTGELFF.

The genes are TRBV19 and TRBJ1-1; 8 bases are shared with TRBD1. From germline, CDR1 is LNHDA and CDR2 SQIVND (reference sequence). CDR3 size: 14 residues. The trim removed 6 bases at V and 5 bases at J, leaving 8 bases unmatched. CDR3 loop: CASRPGQALTEAFF. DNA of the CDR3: TGTGCCAGTAGGCCGGGACAGGCCCTTACTGAAGCTTTCTTT.

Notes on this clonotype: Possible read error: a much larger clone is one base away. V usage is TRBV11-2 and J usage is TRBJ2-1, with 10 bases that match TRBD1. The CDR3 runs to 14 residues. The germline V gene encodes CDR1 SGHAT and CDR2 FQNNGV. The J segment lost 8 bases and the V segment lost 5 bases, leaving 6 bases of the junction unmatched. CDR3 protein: CASSQGDRGHEQFF. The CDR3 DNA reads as TGTGCCAGCAGCCAAGGGGACAGGGGCCATGAGCAGTTCTTC.